The TCR beta chain described here comes from a study of CD8 T cells in ankylosing spondylitis. CDR1 is SGHVS and CDR2 is FQNEAQ in the germline V gene. The CDR3 covers 15 residues. V gave up 5 bases and J gave up 5 bases; unmatched junction bases: 11. Comments on this clonotype: The antigen remains undetermined.

Study-level results: Matched ankylosing spondylitis synovial fluid reportedly showed significant enrichment of disease-linked clones. Some of the motif variants had earlier been found in reactive arthritis patients' fluid and blood. Roughly eight highly homologous variants made up a TCR beta motif that seemed to typify ankylosing spondylitis blood.

One entry per CDR3 protein results from TCRdb running MiXCR on the 5' RACE reads. The sample shows more than 600,000 distinct CDR3 sequences, 15% to 20% of them seen only once. The receptor was derived from a male donor with ankylosing spondylitis. The rearrangement uses TRBV7-8 and TRBJ2-5; 7 nucleotides line up with TRBD1. Sample: blood, either unsorted or a sorted T cell fraction (not recorded which). CDR3 sequence reads: CASSARLGGGETQYF. As DNA, the CDR3 is TGTGCCAGCAGCGCCCGGTTAGGGGGCGGGGAGACCCAGTACTTC.